The table lists the clone carrying this T cell receptor beta chain with many counts. Its antigen is still unknown. The data originate from a study of T cells in Graves' hyperthyroidism and ophthalmopathy. Study-level findings and limits: Most clonotypes that expanded in the thyroid above 0.001 also showed up in blood.

RNA transcripts were the template for amplifying TCR beta CDR3 regions. Using the HTBI primer set, a first-round RT-PCR was run on the TCR CDR3. TCRdb re-derived calls from the multiplex PCR reads in MiXCR, one entry per CDR3 protein. The repertoire holds roughly 550,000 distinct CDR3 sequences, 16% seen once, with about 29% in the top ten. Ophthalmopathy patients all had a Clinical Activity Score of at least 3, a NOSPECS grade of at least 4 and disease under 3 months old. A patient was excluded if there was uncontrolled infection, other autoimmune disease, pregnancy or lactation. From roughly 9.2 ml of fresh peripheral blood, PBMCs were isolated. V was pared by 4 bases and J by 5 bases, with 19 bases between. There are 15 residues in the CDR3. Germline V gene data show CDR1 as SGHRS and CDR2 as YFSETQ.

This sequence was found in a woman between 25 and 40 years old with Graves' ophthalmopathy. Sequencing was performed on blood. The chain combines TRBV5-1 with TRBJ2-7; a weak D match, TRBD2 (6 bases). CDR3 amino acids: CASSSRATGVHEQYF. The CDR3 coding sequence is TGCGCCAGCAGCAGCCGGGCCACGGGGGTCCACGAGCAGTACTTC.